The present TCR beta chain was sequenced within a study of shared clonotypes between healthy human individuals. None of the donors, who were healthy HIV-negative adults, had recently had acute infections or vaccinations. In the CD4+ fraction, cells were divided into CD45RA+ naive and CD45RA-negative memory subsets. Once extracted for a subset, genomic DNA was divided evenly among several immunoSEQ plates. Sequencing used immunoSEQ multiplex PCR; TCRdb keeps in-frame clones, though not all of them. Here the sample spans fewer than 1.6 million clones, approximately 98.5% being singletons. Material for sequencing was naive CD4+ T cells sorted from blood. As for subset: CD45RA+ positively selected. This receptor was identified in a man aged 30-40 years in good health.

The CDR3 bases are TGTGCCAGCAGCTTGGCCCTCCGGGGGAACACCGGGGAGCTGTTTTTT. Amino acid sequence: CASSLALRGNTGELFF. The V call is TRBV5-4, the J call TRBJ2-2; a weak D match, TRBD2 (5 bases). Trimming took off 0 bases at V and 1 base at J, with 10 bases between the two ends. The CDR3 is made up of 16 amino acids. CDR1 SGHNT and CDR2 YYREEE come from the germline V gene (reference sequence).